The rows below give T cell receptor beta chains drawn from one sample of a study of T cell responses to AZD1222 COVID-19 vaccine. Profiling relied on immunoSEQ multiplex PCR, and the TCRdb table lists in-frame clones only, not all of them. The data contain around 120,000 clones, approximately 90% of them singletons. Source: peripheral blood, taken on day 0 of AZD1222 vaccination. These receptors were obtained from an adult in good health. Each CDR3 is given with its conserved first and last residue. A D gene is named only where the DNA matches it firmly.

j_call v_call d_call cdr3_nt cdr3_aa
TRBJ2-3 TRBV5-6 . TGTGCCAGCAGCTTGGGTAGCGCAGATACGCAGTATTTT CASSLGSADTQYF
TRBJ1-2 TRBV5-1 TRBD1 TGCGCCAGCAGCCCGGGGACAGGACGAAGGCACTATGGCTACACCTTC CASSPGTGRRHYGYTF
TRBJ2-7 TRBV6-2/TRBV6-3 TRBD1 TGTGCCAGCAGTTGGGTCCGGGACAGGGGCTCCTACGAGCAGTACTTC CASSWVRDRGSYEQYF
TRBJ1-2 TRBV6-4 . TGTGCCAGCAGTGTAGGATCAGGGAACTATGGCTACACCTTC CASSVGSGNYGYTF
TRBJ1-1 TRBV18 TRBD1 TGTGCCAGCTCACCTGACAGGGGGCGGGTGAACACTGAAGCTTTCTTT CASSPDRGRVNTEAFF
TRBJ2-1 TRBV15 . TGTGCCACCAGCACCGCGGGGGCAAATGAGCAGTTCTTC CATSTAGANEQFF
TRBJ1-6 TRBV21-1 . TGTGCCAGCAGATCACGAATAGACCTTAATTCACCCCTCCACTTT CASRSRIDLNSPLHF
TRBJ1-1 TRBV11-3 . TGTGCCAGCAGTCAATACCGGAGCACTGAAGCTTTCTTT CASSQYRSTEAFF
TRBJ2-5 TRBV7-2 TRBD2 TGTGCCAGCAGACCTACTAGCGGGAGTCAAGAGACCCAGTACTTC CASRPTSGSQETQYF
TRBJ1-2 TRBV19 . TGTGCCAGTAGTATCCGCAATGGCTACACCTTC CASSIRNGYTF